This T cell receptor (beta chain) derives from a study of T-cell reconstitution after alpha-beta-depleted transplantation in children. Broader study findings: By about two months after transplant, alpha-beta T cells reportedly arose from several hundred graft clones that had expanded. By one year post-transplant, T-cell counts and diversity largely arose from T cells that were newly produced. Some patients owed their high day-60 TCRbeta diversity to surviving recipient T cells and thymic progenitors.

This clonotype was observed a handful of times. Its target is not known. The authors prepared the TCRbeta library with unique molecular identifiers. TCRdb processed the PCR reads anew with MiXCR; each CDR3 protein has one entry. The sample records some 830,000 distinct CDR3 sequences, roughly 15% being singletons. The junction had 6 bases not matched to a gene; V was cut back by 2 bases and J by 3 bases. Germline loops: CDR1 SGHRS, CDR2 YFSETQ. The CDR3 runs 15 residues. This specimen was PBMCs, mostly from graft donor cells, taken 360 days after TCRalphabeta/CD19-depleted stem cell transplant. The chain couples TRBV5-1 to TRBJ2-7; TRBD2 aligns across 9 bases. The source is a male patient aged 10-17 years who had a stem cell transplant for acute lymphoblastic leukemia, so the T cells may come from the graft donor. The CDR3 is CASSFSLAGLYEQYF. DNA for the CDR3: TGCGCCAGCAGCTTCTCACTAGCGGGCCTCTACGAGCAGTACTTC.